This record concerns one T cell receptor beta chain sequence. This clonotype was seen once. This receptor's antigen is unknown. No much larger clone is present one base from it, and per-base qualities are unavailable. This entry is derived from a study of post-analysis software for immune sequencing data (dated by TCRdb to about 2015). Describing the broader study: Relapsing-remitting, secondary progressive and progressive-relapsing multiple sclerosis were recorded as disease courses, and subtype annotation was lacking for some patients. Patient repertoires were compared against some twelve previously published healthy control repertoires from donors aged roughly 6 to 28 years. A subset of samples was prepared in parallel using single-end sample barcoding, then pooled and co-amplified after Illumina adapter ligation. What the research found in general, with its limitations: Strong co-clustering of samples prepared in the same batch was shown by direct clustering with F measure, prompting a batch-effect correction. The multiple sclerosis patient group was slightly younger than the control group. Patients showed significantly higher frequencies than controls for five TRBV segments, among them TRBV5-6, TRBV5-1 and TRBV20-1. Significantly lower normalized Chao1 diversity was found in multiple sclerosis patients than in controls, suggesting substantial peripheral T-cell clonal expansion.

Receptor amplification or capture employed PCR. Sequencing was performed on an Illumina HiSeq 2500. To reduce PCR and sequencing biases, unique molecular identifiers were incorporated into the TCR beta cDNA libraries. Approximately 500,000 cDNA molecules were obtained per 1 to 10 million input T cells, so each molecule approximated one T cell. The patient libraries were prepared and sequenced with the same protocol used for the earlier healthy control dataset. Samples belonging to the same batch were prepared together, multiplexed and sequenced on a shared HiSeq lane. The original pipeline was this. Raw barcoded reads were processed with MIGEC, discarding single-read molecular identifier groups before consensus assembly and CDR3 extraction. VDJtools was used for post-analysis of the clonotype tables, with diversity normalized by down-sampling every dataset to the smallest sample size. In repertoire overlap clustering, CDR3 amino acid sequences, but not nucleotide sequences, were matched to correct batch-related cross-sample contamination. TCRdb handled the public reads itself, with Q25 trimming in fastp and clone calling in MiXCR, and kept productive beta chains. Each CDR3 protein appears once, grouped with its most common genes and DNA. These V and J calls rely on TCRdb rather than the paper's analysis. The sample has hundreds of thousands of distinct CDR3 sequences on record, around 40% of them singletons. The top ten constitute 9% to 14% of the sample.

From V the trimming removes 3 bases and from J it removes 0 bases, while the gene matches leave 4 bases of the junction unaccounted for. CDR1 and CDR2 (DFQATT, SNEGSKA) derive from the germline V gene (reference sequence). The CDR3 spans 15 residues, from the cysteine through the phenylalanine. Only the CDR3 DNA is retained, 45 bases long and in frame from the first base. To demonstrate the VDJtools post-analysis software, TCR beta repertoires were profiled from the peripheral blood of roughly 14 young patients with multiple sclerosis. The multiple sclerosis patients were children and adolescents ranging in age from roughly 6 to 15 years.

Sequencing was done on a sample of blood. Here the chain combines TRBV20-1 and TRBJ2-3, and 9 bases in between align with TRBD2. The sequence was obtained from a girl between 10 and 17 years old with multiple sclerosis. In nucleotides, the sequence is TGCAGTGCTAGTGCTAGCGGGGCAAGCACAGATACGCAGTATTTT. Translated, it gives CSASASGASTDTQYF.